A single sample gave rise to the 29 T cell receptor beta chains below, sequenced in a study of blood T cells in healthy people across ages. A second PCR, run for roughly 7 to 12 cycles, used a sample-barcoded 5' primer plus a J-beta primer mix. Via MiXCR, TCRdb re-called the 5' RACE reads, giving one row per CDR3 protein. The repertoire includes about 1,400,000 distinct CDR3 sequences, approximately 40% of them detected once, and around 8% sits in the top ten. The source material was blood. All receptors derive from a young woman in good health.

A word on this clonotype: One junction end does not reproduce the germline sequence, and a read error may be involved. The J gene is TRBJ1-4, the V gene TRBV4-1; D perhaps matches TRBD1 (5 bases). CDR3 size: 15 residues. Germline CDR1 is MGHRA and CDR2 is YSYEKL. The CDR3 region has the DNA TGCGCCAGCAGCCAAGAGGGACTGGGAAATGAAGAACTGTTTTTT. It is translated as CASSQEGLGNEELFF.

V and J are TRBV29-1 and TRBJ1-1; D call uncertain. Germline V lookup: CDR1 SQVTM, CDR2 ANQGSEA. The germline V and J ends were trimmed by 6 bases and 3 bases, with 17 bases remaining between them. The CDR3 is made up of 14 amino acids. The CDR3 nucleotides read TGCAGCGTCCACCCCGTATTGGCGGACACTGAAGCTTTCTTT. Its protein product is CSVHPVLADTEAFF.

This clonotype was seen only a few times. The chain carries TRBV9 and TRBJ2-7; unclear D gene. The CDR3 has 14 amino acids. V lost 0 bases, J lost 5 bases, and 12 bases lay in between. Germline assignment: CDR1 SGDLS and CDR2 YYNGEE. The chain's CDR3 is CASSVAVGLNEQYF. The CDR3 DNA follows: TGTGCCAGCAGCGTAGCGGTGGGTTTGAACGAGCAGTACTTC.

The CDR3 is CASSYRGTANYGYTF. DNA of the CDR3: TGTGCCAGCAGTTATCGGGGAACCGCGAACTATGGCTACACCTTC. The chain employs TRBV6-5 and TRBJ1-2; no reliable D call. V gave up 3 bases and J gave up 2 bases, with 13 bases separating them. Germline loops: CDR1 MNHEY, CDR2 SVGAGI. CDR3 size: 15 residues.

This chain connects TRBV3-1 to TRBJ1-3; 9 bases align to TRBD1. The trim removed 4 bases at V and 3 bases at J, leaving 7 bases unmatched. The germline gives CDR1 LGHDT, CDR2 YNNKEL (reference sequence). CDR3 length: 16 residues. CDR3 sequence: CASSLTPGQGGNTIYF. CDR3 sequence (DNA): TGTGCCAGCAGCCTTACCCCGGGACAGGGTGGAAACACCATATATTTT.

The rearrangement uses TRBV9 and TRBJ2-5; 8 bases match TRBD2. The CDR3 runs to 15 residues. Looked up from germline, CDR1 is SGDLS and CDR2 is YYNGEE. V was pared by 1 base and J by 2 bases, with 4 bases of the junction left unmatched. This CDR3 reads CASSVLAGQQETQYF. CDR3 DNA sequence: TGTGCCAGCAGCGTATTAGCGGGGCAACAAGAGACCCAGTACTTC.

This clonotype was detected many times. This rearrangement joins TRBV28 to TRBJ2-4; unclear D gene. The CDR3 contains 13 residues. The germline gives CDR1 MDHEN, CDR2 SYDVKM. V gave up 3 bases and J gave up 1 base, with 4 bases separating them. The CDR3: CASSLGAKNIQYF. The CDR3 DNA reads TGTGCCAGCAGTTTGGGGGCCAAAAACATTCAGTACTTC.

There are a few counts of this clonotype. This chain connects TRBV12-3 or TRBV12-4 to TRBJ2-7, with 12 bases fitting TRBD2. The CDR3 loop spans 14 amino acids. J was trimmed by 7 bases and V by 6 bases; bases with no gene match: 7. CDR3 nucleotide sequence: TGTGCCAGCAGGCTAGCGGGGGGGGCATCTGAGCAGTACTTC. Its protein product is CASRLAGGASEQYF.

CDR3 residues: CSAPPGGSETQYF. The CDR3 region has the DNA TGCAGTGCTCCCCCCGGGGGGTCGGAGACCCAGTACTTC. The chain has TRBV20-1 and TRBJ2-5; TRBD2 matches at 7 bases. This CDR3 is built from 13 residues. CDR1 and CDR2 from the germline V gene are DFQATT and SNEGSKA (reference sequence). J gave up 5 bases and V 5 bases, and 8 bases lay outside the gene matches.

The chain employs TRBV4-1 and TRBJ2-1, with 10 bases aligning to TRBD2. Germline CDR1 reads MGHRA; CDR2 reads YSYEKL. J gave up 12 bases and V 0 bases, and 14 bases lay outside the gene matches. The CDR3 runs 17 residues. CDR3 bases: TGCGCCAGCAGCCAAGATCTGCTAGCGGGAGCCGCGGGCGGGCAGTTCTTC. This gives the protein CASSQDLLAGAAGGQFF.

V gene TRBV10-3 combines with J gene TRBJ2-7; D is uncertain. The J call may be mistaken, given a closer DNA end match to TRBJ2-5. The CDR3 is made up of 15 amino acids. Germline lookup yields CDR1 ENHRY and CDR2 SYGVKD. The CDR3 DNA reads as TGTGCCATCAGTCTGACGACTGAGCCCCCAGAGACCCAGTACTTC. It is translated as CAISLTTEPPETQYF.

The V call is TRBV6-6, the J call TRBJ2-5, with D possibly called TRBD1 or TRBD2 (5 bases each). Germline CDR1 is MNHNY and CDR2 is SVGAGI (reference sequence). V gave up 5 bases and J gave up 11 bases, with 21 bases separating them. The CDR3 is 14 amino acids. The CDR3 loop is CASSPSGGQGEQYF. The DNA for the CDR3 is TGTGCCAGCAGTCCGAGCGGAGGACAAGGTGAGCAGTACTTC.

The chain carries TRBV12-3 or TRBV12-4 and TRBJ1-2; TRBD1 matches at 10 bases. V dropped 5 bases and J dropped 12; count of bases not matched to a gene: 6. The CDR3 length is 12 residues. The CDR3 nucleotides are TGTGCCAGCAGTGCCGGGACAGGGGCCAACACCTTC. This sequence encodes CASSAGTGANTF.

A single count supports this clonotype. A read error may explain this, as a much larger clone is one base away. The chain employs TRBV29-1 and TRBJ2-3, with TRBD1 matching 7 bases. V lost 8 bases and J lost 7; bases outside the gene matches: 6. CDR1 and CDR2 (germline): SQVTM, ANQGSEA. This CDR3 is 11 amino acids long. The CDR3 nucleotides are TGCAGCATTATCAGGGGGAATACGCAGTATTTT. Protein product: CSIIRGNTQYF.

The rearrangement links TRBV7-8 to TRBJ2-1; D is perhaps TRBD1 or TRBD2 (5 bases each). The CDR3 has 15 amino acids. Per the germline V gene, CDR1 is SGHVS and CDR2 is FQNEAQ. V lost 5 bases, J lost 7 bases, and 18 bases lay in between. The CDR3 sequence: CASSPSEGQLNEQFF. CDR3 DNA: TGTGCCAGCAGCCCAAGCGAGGGGCAGTTGAATGAGCAGTTCTTC.

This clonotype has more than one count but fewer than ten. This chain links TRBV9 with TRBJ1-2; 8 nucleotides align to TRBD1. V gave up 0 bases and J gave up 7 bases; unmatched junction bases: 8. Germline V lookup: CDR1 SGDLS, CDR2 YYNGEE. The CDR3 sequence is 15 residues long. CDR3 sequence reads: CASSVGSGGHFGYTF. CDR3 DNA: TGTGCCAGCAGCGTAGGTTCAGGGGGCCACTTTGGCTACACCTTC.

The CDR3 nucleotides are TGCGCCAGCAGCTTTCGGGACCCGAGTGTAGAGACCCAGTACTTC. This encodes CASSFRDPSVETQYF. V gene TRBV5-1 combines with J gene TRBJ2-5; D is possibly TRBD1 or TRBD2 (5 bases each). Per the germline V gene, CDR1 is SGHRS and CDR2 is YFSETQ. The CDR3 consists of 15 residues. Trimming shortened V by 2 bases and J by 4 bases, and 15 bases separated the two germline ends.

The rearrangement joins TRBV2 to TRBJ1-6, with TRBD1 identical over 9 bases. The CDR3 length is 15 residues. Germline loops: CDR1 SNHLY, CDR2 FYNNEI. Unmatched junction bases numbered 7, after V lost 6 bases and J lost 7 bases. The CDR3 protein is CASRIRGQGNSPLHF. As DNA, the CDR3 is TGTGCCAGCAGAATTCGGGGACAGGGAAATTCACCCCTCCACTTT.

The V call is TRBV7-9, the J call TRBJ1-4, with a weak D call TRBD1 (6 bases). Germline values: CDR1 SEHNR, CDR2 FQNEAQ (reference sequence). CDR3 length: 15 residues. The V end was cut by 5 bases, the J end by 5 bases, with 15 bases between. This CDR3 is CASSPDRLKNEKLFF. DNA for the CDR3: TGTGCCAGCAGCCCTGACAGGCTCAAAAATGAAAAACTGTTTTTT.

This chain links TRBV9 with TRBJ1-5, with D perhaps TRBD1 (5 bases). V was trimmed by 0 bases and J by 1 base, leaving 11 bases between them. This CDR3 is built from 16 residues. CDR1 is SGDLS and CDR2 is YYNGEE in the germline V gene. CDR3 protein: CASSVEAGISNQPQHF. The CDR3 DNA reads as TGTGCCAGCAGCGTAGAGGCAGGGATCAGCAATCAGCCCCAGCATTTT.

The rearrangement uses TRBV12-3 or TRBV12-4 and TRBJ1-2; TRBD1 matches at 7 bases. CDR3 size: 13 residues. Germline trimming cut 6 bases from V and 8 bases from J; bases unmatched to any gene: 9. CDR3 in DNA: TGTGCCAGCAGGCTGGGACAGAACGAGGGCTACACCTTC. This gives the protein CASRLGQNEGYTF.

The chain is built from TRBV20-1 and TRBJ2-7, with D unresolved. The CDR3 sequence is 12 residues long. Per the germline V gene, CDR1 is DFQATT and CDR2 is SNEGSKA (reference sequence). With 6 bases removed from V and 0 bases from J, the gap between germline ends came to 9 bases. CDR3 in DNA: TGCAGTGCCCCGCGATACTCCTACGAGCAGTACTTC. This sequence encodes CSAPRYSYEQYF.

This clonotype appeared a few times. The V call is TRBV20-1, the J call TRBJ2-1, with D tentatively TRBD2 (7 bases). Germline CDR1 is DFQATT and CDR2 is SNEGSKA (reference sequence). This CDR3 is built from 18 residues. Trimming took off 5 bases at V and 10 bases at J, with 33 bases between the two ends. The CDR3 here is CSAQNREKGKTSVPEQFF. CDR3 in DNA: TGCAGTGCTCAGAACAGGGAGAAGGGTAAAACTAGCGTCCCAGAGCAGTTCTTC.

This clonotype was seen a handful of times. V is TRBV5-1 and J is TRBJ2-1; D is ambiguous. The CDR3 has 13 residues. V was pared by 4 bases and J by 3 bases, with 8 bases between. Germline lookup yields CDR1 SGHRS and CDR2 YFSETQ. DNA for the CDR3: TGCGCCAGCAGCCTTCTGAACTACAATGAGCAGTTCTTC. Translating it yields CASSLLNYNEQFF.

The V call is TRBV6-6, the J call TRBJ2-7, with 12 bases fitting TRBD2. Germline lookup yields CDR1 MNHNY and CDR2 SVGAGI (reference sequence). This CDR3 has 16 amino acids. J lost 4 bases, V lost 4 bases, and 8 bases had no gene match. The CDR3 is CASSSRLAGAPYEQYF. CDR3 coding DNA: TGTGCCAGCAGTTCGCGACTAGCGGGGGCCCCTTACGAGCAGTACTTC.

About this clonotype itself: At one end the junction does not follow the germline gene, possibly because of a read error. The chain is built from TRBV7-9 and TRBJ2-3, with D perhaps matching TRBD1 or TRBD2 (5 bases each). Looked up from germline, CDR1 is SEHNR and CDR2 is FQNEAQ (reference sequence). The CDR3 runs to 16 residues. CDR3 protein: CASSSNPGLNTGTQYF. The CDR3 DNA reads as TGTGCCAGCAGCTCCAACCCTGGACTCAACACAGGTACGCAGTATTTT.

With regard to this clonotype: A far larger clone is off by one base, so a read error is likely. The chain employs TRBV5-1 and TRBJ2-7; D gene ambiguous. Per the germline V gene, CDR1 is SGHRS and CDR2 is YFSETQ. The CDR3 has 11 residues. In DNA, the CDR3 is TGCGCCGGCAGCTTGGAATACGAGCAGTACTTC. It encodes CAGSLEYEQYF.

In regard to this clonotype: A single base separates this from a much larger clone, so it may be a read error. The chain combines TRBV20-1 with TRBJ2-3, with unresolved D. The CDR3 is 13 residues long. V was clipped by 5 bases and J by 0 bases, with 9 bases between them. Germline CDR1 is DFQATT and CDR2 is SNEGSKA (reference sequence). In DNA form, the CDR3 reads TGCAGTGCTGACGGGCCGAGCACAGATACGCAGTATTTT. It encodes CSADGPSTDTQYF.

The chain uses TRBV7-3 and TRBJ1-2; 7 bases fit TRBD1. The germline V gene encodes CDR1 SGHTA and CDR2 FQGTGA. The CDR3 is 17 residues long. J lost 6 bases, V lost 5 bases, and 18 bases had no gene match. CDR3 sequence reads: CASSPSRNRGGLDGYTF. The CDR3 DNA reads TGTGCCAGCAGCCCCTCTCGAAACAGGGGCGGTTTAGATGGCTACACCTTC.